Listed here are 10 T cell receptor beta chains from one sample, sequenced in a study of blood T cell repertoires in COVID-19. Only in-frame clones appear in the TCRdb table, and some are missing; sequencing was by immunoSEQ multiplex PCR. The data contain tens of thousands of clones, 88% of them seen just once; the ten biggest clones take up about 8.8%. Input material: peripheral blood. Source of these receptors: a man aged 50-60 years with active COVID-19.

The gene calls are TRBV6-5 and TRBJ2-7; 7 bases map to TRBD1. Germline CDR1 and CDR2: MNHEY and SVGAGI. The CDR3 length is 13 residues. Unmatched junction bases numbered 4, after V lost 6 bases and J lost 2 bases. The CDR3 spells CASSDRVPYEQYF. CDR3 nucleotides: TGTGCCAGCAGCGACAGGGTCCCCTACGAGCAGTACTTC.

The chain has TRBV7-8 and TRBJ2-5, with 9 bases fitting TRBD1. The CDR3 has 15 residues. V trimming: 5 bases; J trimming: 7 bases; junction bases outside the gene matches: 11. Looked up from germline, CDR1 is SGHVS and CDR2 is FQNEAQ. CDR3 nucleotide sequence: TGTGCCAGCAGCACCAGGGACAGGGCTTGGGGGACCCAGTACTTC. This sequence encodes CASSTRDRAWGTQYF.

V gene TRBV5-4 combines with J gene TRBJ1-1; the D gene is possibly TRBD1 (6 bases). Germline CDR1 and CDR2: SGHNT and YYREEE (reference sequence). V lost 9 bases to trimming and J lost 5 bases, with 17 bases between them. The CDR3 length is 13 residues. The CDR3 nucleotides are TGTGCCACAACCGAAGGGGGGGGGACTGAAGCTTTCTTT. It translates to CATTEGGGTEAFF.

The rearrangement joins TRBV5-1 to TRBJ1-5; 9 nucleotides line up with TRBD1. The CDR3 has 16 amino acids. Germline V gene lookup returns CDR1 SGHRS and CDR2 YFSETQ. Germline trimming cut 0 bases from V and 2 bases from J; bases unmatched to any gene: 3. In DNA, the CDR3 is TGCGCCAGCAGCTTGGAGTGGACAGGGGGCAATCAGCCCCAGCATTTT. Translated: CASSLEWTGGNQPQHF.

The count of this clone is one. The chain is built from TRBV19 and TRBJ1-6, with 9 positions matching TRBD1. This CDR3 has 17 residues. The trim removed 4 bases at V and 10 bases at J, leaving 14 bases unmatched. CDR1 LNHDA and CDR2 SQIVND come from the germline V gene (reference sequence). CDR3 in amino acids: CASSTNGQGFRGSPLHF. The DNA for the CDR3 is TGTGCCAGTAGTACTAATGGACAGGGGTTTCGAGGCTCACCCCTCCACTTT.

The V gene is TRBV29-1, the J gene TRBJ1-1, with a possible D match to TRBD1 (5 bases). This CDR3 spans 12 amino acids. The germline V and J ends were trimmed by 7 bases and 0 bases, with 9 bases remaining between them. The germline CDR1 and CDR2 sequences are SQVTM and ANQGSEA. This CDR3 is CSGQTVNTEAFF. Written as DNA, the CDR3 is TGCAGCGGCCAGACAGTGAACACTGAAGCTTTCTTT.

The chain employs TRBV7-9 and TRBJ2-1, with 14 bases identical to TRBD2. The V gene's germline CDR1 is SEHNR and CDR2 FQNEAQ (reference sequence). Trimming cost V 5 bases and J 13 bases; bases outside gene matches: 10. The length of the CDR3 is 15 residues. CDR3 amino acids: CASSDLTSGGDHQFF. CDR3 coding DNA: TGTGCCAGCAGCGATTTGACTAGCGGGGGGGACCATCAGTTCTTC.

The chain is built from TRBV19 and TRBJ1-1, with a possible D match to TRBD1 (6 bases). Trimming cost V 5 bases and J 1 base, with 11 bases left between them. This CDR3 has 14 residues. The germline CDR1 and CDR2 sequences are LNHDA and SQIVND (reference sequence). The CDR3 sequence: CASSFYRANTEAFF. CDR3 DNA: TGTGCCAGTAGTTTTTACAGGGCGAACACTGAAGCTTTCTTT.

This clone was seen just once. CDR3 amino acids: CASSQDRTYGYTF. The CDR3 DNA sequence: TGCGCCAGCAGCCAGGACAGGACATATGGCTACACCTTC. This sequence joins TRBV4-3 and TRBJ1-2, with TRBD1 matching over 7 bases. The CDR3 runs to 13 residues. V lost 3 bases to trimming and J lost 5 bases; unmatched junction nucleotides: 3. Per the germline V gene, CDR1 is LGHNA and CDR2 is YSLEER.

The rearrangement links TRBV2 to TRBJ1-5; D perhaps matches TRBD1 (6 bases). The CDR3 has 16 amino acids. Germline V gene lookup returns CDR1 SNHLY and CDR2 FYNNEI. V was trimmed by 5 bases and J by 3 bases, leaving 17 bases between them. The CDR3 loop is CASSYFRGDNNQPQHF. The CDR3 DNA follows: TGTGCCAGCAGTTACTTCCGTGGGGACAACAATCAGCCCCAGCATTTT. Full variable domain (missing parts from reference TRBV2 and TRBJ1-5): EPEVTQTPSHQVTQMGQEVILRCVPISNHLYFYWYRQILGQKVEFLVSFYNNEISEKSEIFDDQFSVERPDGSNFTLKIRSTKLEDSAMYFCASSYFRGDNNQPQHFGDGTRLSIL.